The 17 T cell receptor beta chains listed next were all sequenced from one sample in a study of cytomegalovirus exposure and HLA in healthy donors. The PCR ran on 60 Vbeta and 13 Jbeta primers. Using immunoSEQ multiplex PCR, the repertoire was profiled, and TCRdb retains in-frame clones only, with some absent. The sample shows 180,000 or so clones, around four fifths of them seen only once. The sample was PBMCs. These receptors were taken from a woman aged 30 to 39 in good health and CMV-seronegative.

This chain connects TRBV11-2 to TRBJ1-1, with 8 bases identical to TRBD1. The CDR3 covers 13 residues. V shed 3 bases and J 5 bases; nucleotides not matched to a gene: 2. Germline V gene sequence: CDR1 SGHAT, CDR2 FQNNGV. CDR3 loop: CASSFRGQTEAFF. CDR3 DNA sequence: TGTGCCAGCAGCTTCAGGGGGCAAACTGAAGCTTTCTTT. The entire variable domain, with the rest obtained from reference TRBV11-2 and TRBJ1-1, is as follows: EAGVAQSPRYKIIEKRQSVAFWCNPISGHATLYWYQQILGQGPKLLIQFQNNGVVDDSQLPKDRFSAERLKGVDSTLKIQPAKLEDSAVYLCASSFRGQTEAFFGQGTRLTVV.

The chain couples TRBV7-8 to TRBJ1-1, with D hard to call. Germline CDR1 reads SGHVS; CDR2 reads FQNEAQ. Trimming stripped 1 base from V and 4 bases from J, with 7 bases between. This CDR3 is built from 13 residues. CDR3 coding DNA: TGTGCCAGCAGCTTAGGGCTTGGCACTGAAGCTTTCTTT. Amino acid sequence: CASSLGLGTEAFF.

The V and J genes are TRBV2 and TRBJ1-2; 7 nucleotides match TRBD1. V was pared by 6 bases and J by 1 base, with 2 bases of the junction left unmatched. This CDR3 has 13 amino acids. From germline, CDR1 is SNHLY and CDR2 FYNNEI. CDR3 protein: CASRDRDNYGYTF. CDR3 nucleotide sequence: TGTGCCAGCAGAGACAGGGATAACTATGGCTACACCTTC.

The chain carries TRBV10-1 and TRBJ1-1; possibly TRBD1 for D (5 bases). This CDR3 is 13 amino acids long. The V end lost 6 bases, the J end lost 10 bases, and 18 bases lay between the germline ends. CDR1 is WNHNN and CDR2 is SYGVQD in the germline V gene (reference sequence). The CDR3 sequence: CASSPGTTWRAFF. The CDR3 coding sequence is TGCGCCAGCAGCCCCGGGACTACTTGGCGAGCTTTCTTT.

The count of this clone is one. The rearrangement uses TRBV25-1 and TRBJ1-6; 12 bases match TRBD1. The CDR3 spans 14 residues. Losses at the gene ends were 6 bases for V and 8 bases for J; bases not matched to a gene: 2. Germline CDR1 reads MGHDK; CDR2 reads SYGVNS. The CDR3 protein is CASRGQGAYSPLHF. The CDR3 DNA is TGTGCCAGCAGGGGACAGGGGGCGTATTCACCCCTCCACTTT.

A note on this clone: Germline and junction disagree at one end, which may indicate a read error. The chain uses TRBV19 and TRBJ1-1; TRBD1 might be the D (5 bases). CDR1 is LNHDA, CDR2 SQIVND, per germline (reference sequence). The CDR3 has 14 residues. The CDR3 nucleotides are TGTGCCAGTAGAATAGGCAGGGTCTGGACTGAAGCTTTCTTT. Translating it yields CASRIGRVWTEAFF.

This clone was seen only once. The rearrangement links TRBV10-1 to TRBJ1-2; TRBD1 aligns across 10 bases. V shed 6 bases and J 8 bases; nucleotides not matched to a gene: 6. This CDR3 comprises 13 residues. CDR1 is WNHNN, CDR2 SYGVQD, per germline (reference sequence). The DNA for the CDR3 is TGCGCCAGCAGCGCCGGGACAGGGGTCGGCTACACCTTC. This sequence encodes CASSAGTGVGYTF.

The chain couples TRBV7-3 to TRBJ2-7; tentative D call: TRBD1 (5 bases). V lost 5 bases and J lost 0, with 11 bases in between. The CDR3 runs to 14 residues. Germline CDR1 SGHTA, CDR2 FQGTGA. CDR3 amino acids: CASSPDRFSYEQYF. Written as DNA, the CDR3 is TGTGCCAGCAGCCCCGACAGATTCTCCTACGAGCAGTACTTC.

The chain uses TRBV21-1 and TRBJ2-1; the DNA was not used to check the table's D call, TRBD1. TRBV21-1 is a recognized pseudogene. The length of the CDR3 is 15 residues. CDR3 DNA sequence: TGTGCCAGCAGCAACCCTAGACAGGGGGCGGGTGAGCAGTTCTTC. The encoded protein is CASSNPRQGAGEQFF.

V and J are TRBV10-2 and TRBJ2-7; D unclear. The CDR3 consists of 13 residues. CDR1 is WSHSY and CDR2 is SAAADI in the germline V gene. Trimming took off 6 bases at V and 5 bases at J, with 14 bases between the two ends. The CDR3 nucleotides are TGCGCCAGCAGCCTGAGGCTAGTCGACGAGCAGTACTTC. Its protein product is CASSLRLVDEQYF.

The chain is built from TRBV9 and TRBJ1-1, with TRBD1 matching over 7 bases. Germline-derived CDR1 and CDR2 are SGDLS and YYNGEE. The J segment lost 4 bases and the V segment lost 0 bases, leaving 6 bases of the junction unmatched. CDR3 length: 15 amino acids. The CDR3 protein is CASSVVGQLATEAFF. The CDR3 nucleotides are TGTGCCAGCAGCGTAGTGGGACAGCTGGCCACTGAAGCTTTCTTT.

This clone came up once. The chain combines TRBV4-3 with TRBJ2-1, with D possibly TRBD2 on 6 matching bases. The V end lost 1 base, the J end lost 8 bases, and 9 bases lay between the germline ends. Looked up from germline, CDR1 is LGHNA and CDR2 is YSLEER. The CDR3 runs to 13 residues. CDR3 DNA sequence: TGCGCCAGCAGCCAAGTGGGGGGAGATGAGCAGTTCTTC. It specifies CASSQVGGDEQFF.

As for this clone: Other DNA sequences of this sample code for an identical CDR3. V usage is TRBV18 and J usage is TRBJ2-7; 10 bases are shared with TRBD1. The CDR3 consists of 15 residues. Germline CDR1 is KGHSH and CDR2 is LQKENI. V lost 1 base, J lost 4 bases, and 4 bases stayed unmatched. Here the CDR3 DNA reads TGTGCCAGCTCACCACGGGACAGGGGACTATACGAGCAGTACTTC. It codes for CASSPRDRGLYEQYF.

This clone occurred a few times. The chain links TRBV6-1 to TRBJ2-6; D is ambiguous. The V and J ends lost 3 bases and 4 bases respectively, with 7 bases between them. CDR1 and CDR2 from the germline V gene are MNHNS and SASEGT. The CDR3 is 14 residues long. The CDR3 coding sequence is TGTGCCAGCAGTGATGCACAGGGGGCCAACGTCCTGACTTTC. As protein: CASSDAQGANVLTF.

The chain links TRBV4-2 to TRBJ2-5; 16 bases line up with TRBD2. After removal of 4 bases from V and 0 bases from J, the junction contained 11 bases not matched to a gene. Germline V gene sequence: CDR1 LGHNA, CDR2 YNFKEQ. This CDR3 is 20 amino acids long. The CDR3 loop reads CASSPTGTSGGAGYQETQYF. Here the CDR3 DNA reads TGTGCCAGCAGCCCAACCGGGACTAGCGGGGGGGCGGGTTACCAAGAGACCCAGTACTTC.

The rearrangement links TRBV19 to TRBJ1-1, with TRBD1 matching over 8 bases. The CDR3 contains 14 residues. Germline lookup yields CDR1 LNHDA and CDR2 SQIVND (reference sequence). The ends lost 8 bases at V and 7 bases at J; junction bases unmatched: 12. The CDR3: CASYAPQGAFEAFF. In DNA form, the CDR3 reads TGTGCCAGTTATGCGCCTCAGGGGGCCTTTGAAGCTTTCTTT. Supplemented by reference TRBV19 and TRBJ1-1, the full variable domain reads DGGITQSPKYLFRKEGQNVTLSCEQNLNHDAMYWYRQDPGQGLRLIYYSQIVNDFQKGDIAEGYSVSREKKESFPLTVTSAQKNPTAFYLCASYAPQGAFEAFFGQGTRLTVV.

This chain joins TRBV7-9 and TRBJ2-7; D perhaps matches TRBD1 (6 bases). With 4 bases removed from V and 4 bases from J, the gap between germline ends came to 17 bases. Germline loops: CDR1 SEHNR, CDR2 FQNEAQ (reference sequence). The CDR3 spans 15 residues. The CDR3 DNA reads as TGTGCCAGCAGCTCGAAGCGGTTAGGGGGTTACGAGCAGTACTTC. Protein: CASSSKRLGGYEQYF.